What follows are 29 T cell receptor beta chains derived from one specimen sequenced in a study of memory CD4+ T cells and cytomegalovirus serostatus (dated by TCRdb to the late 2010s). The library was prepared using the immunoSEQ multiplex PCR assay. Imported from immuneACCESS, the table was reduced by TCRdb to in-frame sequences with V and J called. These copies leave out some clones; in studies compared against another copy, an unresolved V gene accounts for under half, and the cause of the remainder is not known. This sample is represented by 85,000 to 100,000 clones; about four fifths of them were singletons. The ten largest account for about 4% of the sample. A FACSAria II was used to sort memory CD4+ T cells, defined as single viable CD3+CD4+CD8-CD45RO+ cells. The sequenced material came from memory CD4+ T cells from blood. The source of these receptors is an adult in good health and CMV-seropositive.

The J gene is TRBJ2-1, the V gene TRBV7-2; TRBD1 matches 9 bases. This CDR3 contains 13 residues. Germline CDR1 reads SGHTA; CDR2 reads FQGNSA. V was clipped by 2 bases and J by 9 bases; unmatched bases: 2. The CDR3 bases are TGTGCCAGCAGCTTAACAGGGGGCCGTGAGCAGTTCTTC. This sequence encodes CASSLTGGREQFF.

The genes are TRBV9 and TRBJ2-7; no definite D call. From germline, CDR1 is SGDLS and CDR2 YYNGEE. The V and J ends lost 2 bases and 5 bases respectively, with 14 bases between them. The CDR3 contains 14 residues. The CDR3 protein is CASSVSPAENEQYF. In DNA, the CDR3 is TGTGCCAGCAGCGTGTCCCCGGCGGAGAACGAGCAGTACTTC.

The CDR3 DNA sequence: TGCAGCGGAGAGGCGAGCTCCTACAATGAGCAGTTCTTC. This encodes CSGEASSYNEQFF. This chain uses TRBV29-1 with TRBJ2-1; D gene unclear. V lost 7 bases to trimming and J lost 0 bases, with 10 bases between them. The CDR3 contains 13 residues. The V gene's germline CDR1 is SQVTM and CDR2 ANQGSEA.

The chain links TRBV11-3 to TRBJ2-3; 7 nucleotides agree with TRBD2. This CDR3 region has 15 residues. The ends lost 4 bases at V and 4 bases at J; junction bases unmatched: 8. Germline-derived CDR1 and CDR2 are SGHNT and YENEEA. The CDR3 DNA sequence: TGTGCCAGCAGCTCCCCCCGACTAGCCCCAGATACGCAGTATTTT. Its protein product is CASSSPRLAPDTQYF.

This chain joins TRBV5-1 and TRBJ2-3; D is perhaps TRBD1 (5 bases). This CDR3 is 15 amino acids long. Looked up from germline, CDR1 is SGHRS and CDR2 is YFSETQ. V lost 0 bases and J lost 6, with 14 bases in between. The CDR3 bases are TGCGCCAGCAGCTTGGTACAGGTCGAAGGGGATACGCAGTATTTT. It is translated as CASSLVQVEGDTQYF.

This clone has just a few counts. The J gene is TRBJ1-2, the V gene TRBV9; 7 bases map to TRBD1. The J segment lost 5 bases and the V segment lost 0 bases, leaving 4 bases of the junction unmatched. The germline gives CDR1 SGDLS, CDR2 YYNGEE. The CDR3 loop spans 14 amino acids. This CDR3 is CASSVGQGPYGYTF. The CDR3 DNA reads TGTGCCAGCAGCGTAGGACAGGGTCCATATGGCTACACCTTC.

This chain uses TRBV7-8 with TRBJ2-1; D is unclear. The CDR3 has 13 amino acids. CDR1 and CDR2 (germline): SGHVS, FQNEAQ. V lost 2 bases and J 4 bases, leaving 6 bases between the germline ends. CDR3: CASSLTRYNEQFF. The CDR3 nucleotides read TGTGCCAGCAGCTTAACCAGGTACAATGAGCAGTTCTTC.

The chain is built from TRBV9 and TRBJ1-5; TRBD1 matches 7 bases. This CDR3 has 14 amino acids. The junction had 4 bases not matched to a gene; V was cut back by 6 bases and J by 1 base. Germline loops: CDR1 SGDLS, CDR2 YYNGEE. CDR3 DNA: TGTGCCAGCAATCGGGGACAGAGCAATCAGCCCCAGCATTTT. Translation gives CASNRGQSNQPQHF.

The chain couples TRBV6-1 to TRBJ1-2; 9 bases are a match to TRBD1. With V trimmed by 4 bases and J by 2 bases, 2 bases remained unmatched. The CDR3 length is 14 residues. CDR1 is MNHNS and CDR2 is SASEGT in the germline V gene. CDR3 DNA sequence: TGTGCCAGCAGTGGTGGGACAGGGAACTATGGCTACACCTTC. Translating gives CASSGGTGNYGYTF.

This clone showed up many times. This chain links TRBV5-1 with TRBJ2-7; tentatively, D is TRBD1 (6 bases). The ends were cut back, 4 bases at V and 2 bases at J, with 13 bases in the middle. The CDR3 length is 14 residues. In germline, CDR1 is SGHRS, CDR2 YFSETQ. The CDR3 here is CASSKDSSTYEQYF. CDR3 nucleotide sequence: TGCGCCAGCAGCAAGGACAGTAGCACCTACGAGCAGTACTTC.

This clone was detected once. This chain connects TRBV28 to TRBJ2-7; a possible D gene is TRBD2 (5 bases). This CDR3 has 13 amino acids. V was cut by 8 bases and J by 2 bases, with 13 bases left in between. CDR1 is MDHEN, CDR2 SYDVKM, per germline. CDR3 loop: CASRDGITYEQYF. Written as DNA, the CDR3 is TGTGCCAGCCGAGACGGGATCACCTACGAGCAGTACTTC.

The chain is built from TRBV6-6 and TRBJ1-5; D not certain. The length of the CDR3 is 16 residues. Germline V gene data show CDR1 as MNHNY and CDR2 as SVGAGI (reference sequence). V lost 5 bases to trimming and J lost 0 bases, with 14 bases between them. The CDR3 loop is CASSASSSYSNQPQHF. For the CDR3, the DNA is TGTGCCAGCAGTGCCTCTTCTTCTTATAGCAATCAGCCCCAGCATTTT.

The V gene is TRBV6-6, the J gene TRBJ1-1; D possibly corresponds to TRBD1 (6 bases). This CDR3 is built from 12 residues. The germline CDR1 and CDR2 sequences are MNHNY and SVGAGI (reference sequence). V lost 4 bases and J 11 bases, leaving 14 bases between the germline ends. This CDR3 is CASSWDIHSAFF. The CDR3 DNA is TGTGCCAGCAGTTGGGACATCCATTCTGCTTTCTTT.

With regard to this clone: At the DNA level, this CDR3 is encoded by other sequences in the same sample as well. The CDR3 nucleotides read TGTGCCAGCAGCTTAGAAGCAGGGGTAGGCACCGGGGAGCTGTTTTTT. Protein: CASSLEAGVGTGELFF. The chain couples TRBV7-2 to TRBJ2-2; D possibly corresponds to TRBD1 (6 bases). This CDR3 has 16 amino acids. V shed 1 base and J shed 4 bases, with 13 bases lying between them. Looked up from germline, CDR1 is SGHTA and CDR2 is FQGNSA.

About this clone: This specimen includes other DNA sequences encoding the same CDR3. The chain carries TRBV2 and TRBJ1-5, with a possible D match to TRBD1 (6 bases). The CDR3 has 15 residues. V was pared by 4 bases and J by 2 bases, with 12 bases between. Germline CDR1 is SNHLY and CDR2 is FYNNEI. CDR3 residues: CASSVPGEGNQPQHF. DNA for the CDR3: TGTGCCAGCAGTGTCCCAGGGGAGGGCAATCAGCCCCAGCATTTT.

The rearrangement joins TRBV28 to TRBJ2-3, with D possibly being TRBD2 (6 bases). The germline V and J ends were trimmed by 6 bases and 7 bases, with 20 bases remaining between them. CDR3 length: 15 amino acids. Per germline, CDR1 MDHEN and CDR2 SYDVKM. In DNA, the CDR3 is TGTGCCAGCAGCCCCCTGGGAGGATTCAGGAATACGCAGTATTTT. Translation gives CASSPLGGFRNTQYF.

This clone was picked up one time. This sequence joins TRBV11-3 and TRBJ2-1, with TRBD1 matching over 7 bases. Per germline, CDR1 SGHNT and CDR2 YENEEA. Losses at the gene ends were 5 bases for V and 9 bases for J; bases not matched to a gene: 4. The CDR3 covers 12 residues. The CDR3 sequence: CASSPTGSEQFF. The DNA for the CDR3 is TGTGCCAGCAGCCCGACAGGGTCTGAGCAGTTCTTC.

A single count supports this clone. The rearrangement links TRBV18 to TRBJ2-7; TRBD2 aligns across 12 bases. The CDR3 sequence is 16 residues long. Germline CDR1 KGHSH, CDR2 LQKENI. V shed 0 bases, J shed 7 bases, and the junction held 7 bases outside the gene matches. The CDR3 region is CASSPPLAGGPGEQYF. The CDR3 DNA reads TGTGCCAGCTCACCACCTCTAGCGGGAGGGCCTGGGGAGCAGTACTTC.

The V call is TRBV7-2, the J call TRBJ2-2, with 7 nucleotides matching TRBD2. V lost 1 base and J lost 12; bases outside the gene matches: 8. Germline V gene lookup returns CDR1 SGHTA and CDR2 FQGNSA. The CDR3 contains 14 residues. DNA for the CDR3: TGTGCCAGCAGCTTAGGAGGCGGGAGACTTCAGCTGTTTTTT. It specifies CASSLGGGRLQLFF.

The V and J genes are TRBV14 and TRBJ2-5; D remains unclear. CDR1 and CDR2 from the germline V gene are SGHDN and FVKESK. The CDR3 runs to 13 residues. The ends were cut back, 1 base at V and 4 bases at J, with 7 bases in the middle. CDR3 DNA: TGTGCCAGCAGCCAAGGGCATGGAGAGACCCAGTACTTC. It translates to CASSQGHGETQYF.

The chain uses TRBV12-2 and TRBJ1-1; TRBD1 is the table's D call and was not checked against the DNA. TRBV12-2 is deemed a pseudogene. This CDR3 is 14 amino acids long. CDR3 protein: CASRLTDTNTEAFF. CDR3 DNA sequence: TGTGCAAGTCGCTTGACAGATACGAACACTGAAGCTTTCTTT.

The V and J genes are TRBV7-2 and TRBJ2-5; 9 nucleotides align to TRBD1. Unmatched junction bases numbered 8, after V lost 9 bases and J lost 3 bases. CDR3 length: 14 amino acids. CDR1 SGHTA and CDR2 FQGNSA come from the germline V gene. The CDR3 DNA reads TGTGCCAGAATGGCCGGGACAGGGAAAGAGACCCAGTACTTC. Residues: CARMAGTGKETQYF.

V gene TRBV25-1 combines with J gene TRBJ1-4; D is ambiguous. The V and J ends lost 3 bases and 4 bases respectively, with 12 bases between them. The germline gives CDR1 MGHDK, CDR2 SYGVNS. The CDR3 sequence is 15 residues long. For the CDR3, the DNA is TGTGCCAGCAGTGATCTCTACAGAAATAATGAAAAACTGTTTTTT. This translates into CASSDLYRNNEKLFF.

The CDR3 nucleotides are TGCGCCAGCAGCTTGGGGGAGGGGAGGTACAATGAGCAGTTCTTC. Translated: CASSLGEGRYNEQFF. The chain carries TRBV5-1 and TRBJ2-1; 7 positions agree with TRBD2. With V trimmed by 0 bases and J by 4 bases, 4 bases remained unmatched. The CDR3 runs to 15 residues. Germline CDR1 is SGHRS and CDR2 is YFSETQ.

This clone has just one count. The chain links TRBV7-9 to TRBJ2-7, with TRBD1 matching over 7 bases. Germline-derived CDR1 and CDR2 are SEHNR and FQNEAQ (reference sequence). With 5 bases clipped from V and 5 bases from J, the junction kept 6 bases outside the gene matches. CDR3 length equals 13 residues. As DNA, the CDR3 is TGTGCCAGCAGCCTCAGGGGGATCGACGAGCAGTACTTC. Its protein product is CASSLRGIDEQYF.

The chain employs TRBV11-2 and TRBJ1-2; D is unclear. Trimming left V 2 bases short and J 2 bases short, with 9 bases between. The CDR3 extends over 14 amino acids. Germline CDR1 and CDR2: SGHAT and FQNNGV. The CDR3 loop reads CASSLSRSNYGYTF. CDR3 sequence (DNA): TGTGCCAGCAGCTTATCCAGGTCCAACTATGGCTACACCTTC.

The chain joins TRBV5-1 to TRBJ2-2; no firm D call. The germline CDR1 and CDR2 sequences are SGHRS and YFSETQ. This CDR3 comprises 14 residues. V lost 0 bases and J 1 base, leaving 4 bases between the germline ends. The CDR3 coding sequence is TGCGCCAGCAGCTTGGATCTGAACACCGGGGAGCTGTTTTTT. This translates into CASSLDLNTGELFF.

The chain joins TRBV11-2 to TRBJ2-1, with 9 nucleotides matching TRBD2. This CDR3 spans 16 amino acids. Germline V gives CDR1 SGHAT, CDR2 FQNNGV. V was pared by 0 bases and J by 8 bases, with 8 bases of the junction left unmatched. The CDR3 DNA is TGTGCCAGCAGCTTAGATCGGGCTAGCGGGATGGATGAGCAGTTCTTC. Its protein product is CASSLDRASGMDEQFF.

This clone has a single count. The rearrangement uses TRBV29-1 and TRBJ2-1; D ambiguous. Germline V gene data show CDR1 as SQVTM and CDR2 as ANQGSEA. Trimming cost V 5 bases and J 5 bases, with 10 bases left between them. This CDR3 has 12 amino acids. In DNA, the CDR3 is TGCAGCGTTTTTTCCTTTAACAATGAGCAGTTCTTC. As protein: CSVFSFNNEQFF.